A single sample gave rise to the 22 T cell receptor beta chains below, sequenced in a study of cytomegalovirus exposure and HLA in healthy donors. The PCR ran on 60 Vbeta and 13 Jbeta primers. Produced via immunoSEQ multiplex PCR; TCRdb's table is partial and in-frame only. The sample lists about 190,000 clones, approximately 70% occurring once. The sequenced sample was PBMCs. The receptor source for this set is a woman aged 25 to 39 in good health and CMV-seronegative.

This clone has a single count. This CDR3 is CASSIGTGGPRGKNIQYF. As DNA, the CDR3 is TGTGCCAGTAGTATCGGGACAGGGGGGCCCCGGGGCAAAAACATTCAGTACTTC. The chain is built from TRBV19 and TRBJ2-4; 11 bases fit TRBD1. Trimming at V came to 3 bases and at J to 3 bases, leaving 10 bases not matched to a gene. CDR3 length: 18 residues. CDR1 and CDR2 from the germline V gene are LNHDA and SQIVND (reference sequence). Full variable domain (rest looked up from reference TRBV19 and TRBJ2-4): DGGITQSPKYLFRKEGQNVTLSCEQNLNHDAMYWYRQDPGQGLRLIYYSQIVNDFQKGDIAEGYSVSREKKESFPLTVTSAQKNPTAFYLCASSIGTGGPRGKNIQYFGAGTRLSVL.

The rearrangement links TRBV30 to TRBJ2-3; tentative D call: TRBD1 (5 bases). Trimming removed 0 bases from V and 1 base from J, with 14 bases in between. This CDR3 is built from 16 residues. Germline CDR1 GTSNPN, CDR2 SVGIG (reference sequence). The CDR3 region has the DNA TGTGCCTGGAGTGTAGGGGTCGGTGGGGGCACAGATACGCAGTATTTT. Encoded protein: CAWSVGVGGGTDTQYF.

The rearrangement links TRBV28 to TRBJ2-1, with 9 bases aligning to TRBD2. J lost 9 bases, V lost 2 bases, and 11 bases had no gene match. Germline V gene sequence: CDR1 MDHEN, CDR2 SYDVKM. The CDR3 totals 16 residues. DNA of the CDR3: TGTGCCAGCAGTTTAGTCGCGGGGGGGAGTGGGGTTGAGCAGTTCTTC. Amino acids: CASSLVAGGSGVEQFF.

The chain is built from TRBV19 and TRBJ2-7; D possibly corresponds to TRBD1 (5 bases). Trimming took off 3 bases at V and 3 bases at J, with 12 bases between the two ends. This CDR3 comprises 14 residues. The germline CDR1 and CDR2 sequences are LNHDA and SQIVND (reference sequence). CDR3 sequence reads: CASSIADSHYEQYF. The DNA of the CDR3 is TGTGCCAGTAGTATTGCCGACAGCCACTACGAGCAGTACTTC.

This CDR3 reads CASRRQGANTGELFF. The CDR3 DNA reads TGTGCCAGCAGGCGCCAGGGGGCGAACACCGGGGAGCTGTTTTTT. This chain connects TRBV5-6 to TRBJ2-2; TRBD1 aligns across 7 bases. The CDR3 extends over 15 amino acids. CDR1 is SGHDT and CDR2 is YYEEEE in the germline V gene. With V trimmed by 5 bases and J by 0 bases, 4 bases remained unmatched. Variable domain in full (rest from reference TRBV5-6 and TRBJ2-2): DAGVTQSPTHLIKTRGQQVTLRCSPKSGHDTVSWYQQALGQGPQFIFQYYEEEERQRGNFPDRFSGHQFPNYSSELNVNALLLGDSALYLCASRRQGANTGELFFGEGSRLTVL.

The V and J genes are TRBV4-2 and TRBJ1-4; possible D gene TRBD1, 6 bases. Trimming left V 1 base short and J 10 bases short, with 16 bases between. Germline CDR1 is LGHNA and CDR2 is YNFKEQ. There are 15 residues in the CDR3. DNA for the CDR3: TGTGCCAGCAGCCAAGCCTCAGGACAGAAAGGAAAACTGTTTTTT. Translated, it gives CASSQASGQKGKLFF.

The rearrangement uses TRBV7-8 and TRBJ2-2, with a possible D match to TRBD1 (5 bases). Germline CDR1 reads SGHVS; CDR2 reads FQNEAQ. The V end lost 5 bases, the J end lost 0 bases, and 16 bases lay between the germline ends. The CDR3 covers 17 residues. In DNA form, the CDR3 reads TGTGCCAGCAGCGATAGAAGGGGTAAAACGAACACCGGGGAGCTGTTTTTT. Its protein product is CASSDRRGKTNTGELFF.

The CDR3 here is CASSSGQGSADGYTF. For the CDR3, the DNA is TGCGCCAGCAGCTCGGGACAGGGAAGTGCAGATGGCTACACCTTC. V is TRBV5-1 and J is TRBJ1-2; TRBD1 aligns across 9 bases. Germline lookup yields CDR1 SGHRS and CDR2 YFSETQ. The trim removed 3 bases at V and 6 bases at J, leaving 9 bases unmatched. The CDR3 has 15 residues.

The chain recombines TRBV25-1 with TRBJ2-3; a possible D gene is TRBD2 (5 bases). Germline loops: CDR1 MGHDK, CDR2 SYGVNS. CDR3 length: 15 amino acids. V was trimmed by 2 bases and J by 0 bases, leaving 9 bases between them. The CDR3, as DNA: TGTGCCAGCAGTGAAGGCCTAGCAAGCACAGATACGCAGTATTTT. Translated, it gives CASSEGLASTDTQYF.

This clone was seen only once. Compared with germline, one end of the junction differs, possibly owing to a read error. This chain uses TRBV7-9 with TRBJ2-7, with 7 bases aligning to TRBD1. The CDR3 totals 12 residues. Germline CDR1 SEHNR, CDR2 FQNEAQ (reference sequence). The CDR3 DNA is TGTTCCAGCAGCTTAGAAGTGACAGGGTTGTACTTC. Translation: CSSSLEVTGLYF.

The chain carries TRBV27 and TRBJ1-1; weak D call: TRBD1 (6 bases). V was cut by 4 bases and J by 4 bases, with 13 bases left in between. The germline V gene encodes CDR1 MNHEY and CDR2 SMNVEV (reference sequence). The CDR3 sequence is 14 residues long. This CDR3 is CASSYDRTVTEAFF. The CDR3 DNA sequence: TGTGCCAGCAGTTACGACCGGACAGTCACTGAAGCTTTCTTT.

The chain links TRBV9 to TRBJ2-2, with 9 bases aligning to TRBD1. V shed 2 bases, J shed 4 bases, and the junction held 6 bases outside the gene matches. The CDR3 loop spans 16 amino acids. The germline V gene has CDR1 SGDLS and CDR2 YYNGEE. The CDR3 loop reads CASSVYRGQVTGELFF. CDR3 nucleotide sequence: TGTGCCAGCAGCGTCTACAGGGGGCAAGTCACCGGGGAGCTGTTTTTT.

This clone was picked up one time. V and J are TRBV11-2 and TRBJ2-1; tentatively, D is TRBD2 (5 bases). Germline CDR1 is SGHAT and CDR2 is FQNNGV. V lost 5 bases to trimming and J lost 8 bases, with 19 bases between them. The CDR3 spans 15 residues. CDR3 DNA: TGTGCCAGCAGCCTCTCAACTAGTTCGGTCCATGAGCAGTTCTTC. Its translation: CASSLSTSSVHEQFF.

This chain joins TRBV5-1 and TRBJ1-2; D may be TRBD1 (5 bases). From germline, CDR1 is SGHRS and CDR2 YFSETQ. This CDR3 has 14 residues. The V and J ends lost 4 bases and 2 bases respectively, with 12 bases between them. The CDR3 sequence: CASSLNGGNYGYTF. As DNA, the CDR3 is TGCGCCAGCAGCCTCAACGGGGGAAACTATGGCTACACCTTC. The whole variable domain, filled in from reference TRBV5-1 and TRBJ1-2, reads KAGVTQTPRYLIKTRGQQVTLSCSPISGHRSVSWYQQTPGQGLQFLFEYFSETQRNKGNFPGRFSGRQFSNSRSEMNVSTLELGDSALYLCASSLNGGNYGYTFGSGTRLTVV.

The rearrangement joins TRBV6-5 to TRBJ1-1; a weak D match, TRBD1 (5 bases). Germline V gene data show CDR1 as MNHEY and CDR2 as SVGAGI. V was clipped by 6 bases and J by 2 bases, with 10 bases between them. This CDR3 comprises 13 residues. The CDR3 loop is CASSAGFNTEAFF. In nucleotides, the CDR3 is TGTGCCAGCAGCGCAGGGTTTAACACTGAAGCTTTCTTT.

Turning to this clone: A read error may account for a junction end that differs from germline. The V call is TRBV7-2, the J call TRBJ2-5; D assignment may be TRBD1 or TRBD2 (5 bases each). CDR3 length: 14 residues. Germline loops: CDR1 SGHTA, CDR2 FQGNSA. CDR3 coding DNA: TGTGCCAGCAGTTTAGGGGAGTTCGGCGAGACCCAGTACTTC. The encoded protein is CASSLGEFGETQYF.

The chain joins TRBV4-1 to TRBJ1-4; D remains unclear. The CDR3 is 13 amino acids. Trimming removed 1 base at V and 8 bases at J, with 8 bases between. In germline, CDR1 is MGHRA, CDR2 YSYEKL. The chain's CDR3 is CASSQVSYEKLFF. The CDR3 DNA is TGCGCCAGCAGCCAAGTTTCCTACGAAAAACTGTTTTTT.

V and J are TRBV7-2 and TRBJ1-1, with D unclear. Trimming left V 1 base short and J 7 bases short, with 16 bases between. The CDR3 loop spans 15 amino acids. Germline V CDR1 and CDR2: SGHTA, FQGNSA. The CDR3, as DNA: TGTGCCAGCAGCTTAGATTACTTCCGAGGCAGTGAAGCTTTCTTT. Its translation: CASSLDYFRGSEAFF.

The CDR3 nucleotides are TGTGCCAGCAGCTCACCGGGACTGCCGGGACACGAGCAGTACTTC. Translated, it gives CASSSPGLPGHEQYF. The V call is TRBV5-4, the J call TRBJ2-7; TRBD2 is a possible D gene (6 bases). The V end was cut by 3 bases, the J end by 5 bases, with 18 bases between. Germline V gene lookup returns CDR1 SGHNT and CDR2 YYREEE (reference sequence). This CDR3 is built from 15 residues.

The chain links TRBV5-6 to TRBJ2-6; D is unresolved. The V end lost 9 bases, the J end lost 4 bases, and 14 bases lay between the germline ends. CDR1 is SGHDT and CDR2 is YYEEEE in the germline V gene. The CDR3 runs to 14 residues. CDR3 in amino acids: CATAGGPGANVLTF. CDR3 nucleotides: TGTGCCACCGCCGGTGGGCCCGGGGCCAACGTCCTGACTTTC.

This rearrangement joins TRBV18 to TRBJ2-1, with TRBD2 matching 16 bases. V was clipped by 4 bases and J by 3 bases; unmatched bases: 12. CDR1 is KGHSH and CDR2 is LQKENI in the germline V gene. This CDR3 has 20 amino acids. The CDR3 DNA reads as TGTGCCAGCTCACTACAGCCCGGGACTAGCGGGAGGGCCGGCTACAATGAGCAGTTCTTC. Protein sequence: CASSLQPGTSGRAGYNEQFF.

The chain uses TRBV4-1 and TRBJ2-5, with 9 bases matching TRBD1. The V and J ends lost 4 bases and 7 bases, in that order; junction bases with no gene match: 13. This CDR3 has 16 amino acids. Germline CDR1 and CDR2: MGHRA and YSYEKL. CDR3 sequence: CASSRQGQGAGRTQYF. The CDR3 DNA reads TGCGCCAGCAGCCGTCAGGGACAGGGCGCGGGTAGGACCCAGTACTTC.